This TCR beta chain derives from a study of CD8+CD57+ T cells in acquired aplastic anemia. General study findings and limits: With respect to CD8+ Simpson's diversity, patients and controls did not differ significantly. In common between the patients and the controls were nearly 30 CD8+ CDR3 sequences.

CDR3 length equals 14 residues. V was pared by 2 bases and J by 5 bases, with 10 bases between. Germline V CDR1 and CDR2: SGHTA, FQGNSA. This clonotype showed up just a few times. The antigen is unknown. Patients chosen for sequencing had shown CD8+CD57+ cell expansion by flow cytometry. The use of genomic DNA as template underpinned the TCR beta VDJ and CDR3 profiling. Using its own MiXCR run on the reads, TCRdb lists one record per CDR3 protein. This sample carries under 500,000 distinct CDR3 sequences, approximately 32% of them seen once, and the ten largest clones take approximately 0.82%. The sequencing sample was made of sorted CD4+, CD8+, or CD8+CD57+ T cells (not recorded which) from PBMCs. This clonotype originated in a human donor with aplastic anemia. The chain combines TRBV7-2 with TRBJ1-5; weak D call: TRBD1 (6 bases). CDR3: CASSLNSGDQPQHF. The DNA for the CDR3 is TGTGCCAGCAGCTTAAATTCAGGGGATCAGCCCCAGCATTTT.